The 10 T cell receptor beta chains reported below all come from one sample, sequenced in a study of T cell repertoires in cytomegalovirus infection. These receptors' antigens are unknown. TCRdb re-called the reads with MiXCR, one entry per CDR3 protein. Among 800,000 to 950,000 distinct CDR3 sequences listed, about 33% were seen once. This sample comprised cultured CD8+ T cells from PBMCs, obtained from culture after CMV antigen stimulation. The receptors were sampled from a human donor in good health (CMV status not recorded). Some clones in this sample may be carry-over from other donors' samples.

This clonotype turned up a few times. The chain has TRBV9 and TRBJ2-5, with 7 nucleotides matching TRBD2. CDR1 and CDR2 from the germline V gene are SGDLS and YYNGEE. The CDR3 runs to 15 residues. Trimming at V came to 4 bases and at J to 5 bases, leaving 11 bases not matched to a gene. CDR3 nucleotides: TGTGCCAGCAGCCCCGGGGGAGGGGCACAGGAGACCCAGTACTTC. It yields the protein CASSPGGGAQETQYF.

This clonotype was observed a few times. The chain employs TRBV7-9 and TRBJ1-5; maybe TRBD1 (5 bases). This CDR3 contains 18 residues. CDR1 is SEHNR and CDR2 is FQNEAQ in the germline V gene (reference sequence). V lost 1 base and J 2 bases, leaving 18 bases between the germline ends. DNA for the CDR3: TGTGCCAGCAGCTTAGGTGACAGAATTTATAGTGGCAATCAGCCCCAGCATTTT. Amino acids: CASSLGDRIYSGNQPQHF.

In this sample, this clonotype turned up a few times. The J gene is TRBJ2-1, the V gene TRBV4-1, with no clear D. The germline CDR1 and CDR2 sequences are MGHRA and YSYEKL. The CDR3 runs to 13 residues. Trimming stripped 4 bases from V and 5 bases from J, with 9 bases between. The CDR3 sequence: CASSLPSDNEQFF. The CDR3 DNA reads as TGCGCCAGCAGCCTTCCCTCGGACAATGAGCAGTTCTTC.

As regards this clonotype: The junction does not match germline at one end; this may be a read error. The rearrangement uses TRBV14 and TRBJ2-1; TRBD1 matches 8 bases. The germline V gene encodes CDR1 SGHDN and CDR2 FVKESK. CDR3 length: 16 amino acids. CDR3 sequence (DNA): TGTTCCAGCAGCCAAGAGACAGGGGTGGCCTACAATGAGCAGTTCTTC. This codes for CSSSQETGVAYNEQFF.

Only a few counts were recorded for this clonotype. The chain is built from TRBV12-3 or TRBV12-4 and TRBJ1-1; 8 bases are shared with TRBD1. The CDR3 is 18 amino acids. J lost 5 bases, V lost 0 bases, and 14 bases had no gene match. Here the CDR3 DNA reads TGTGCCAGCAGTTTAGCCAAACTAGGACAGGGCGGGAAGACTGAAGCTTTCTTT. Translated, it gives CASSLAKLGQGGKTEAFF.

CDR3 region: CASSERQGRIKDTQYF. The CDR3 DNA is TGTGCCAGCAGCGAAAGACAGGGGAGAATCAAGGATACGCAGTATTTT. The chain joins TRBV7-3 to TRBJ2-3, with 8 bases identical to TRBD1. This CDR3 has 16 residues. The junction had 13 bases not matched to a gene; V was cut back by 5 bases and J by 6 bases. CDR1 and CDR2 (germline): SGHTA, FQGTGA. The full variable domain, in which reference TRBV7-3 and TRBJ2-3 provide the parts outside the CDR3, is GAGVSQTPSNKVTEKGKYVELRCDPISGHTALYWYRQSLGQGPEFLIYFQGTGAADDSGLPNDRFFAVRPEGSVSTLKIQRTERGDSAVYLCASSERQGRIKDTQYFGPGTRLTVL.

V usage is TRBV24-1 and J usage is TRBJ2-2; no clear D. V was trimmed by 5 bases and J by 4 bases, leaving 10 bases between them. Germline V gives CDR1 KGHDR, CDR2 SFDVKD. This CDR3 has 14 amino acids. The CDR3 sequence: CATSGRWVTGELFF. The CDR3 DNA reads TGTGCCACCAGTGGTCGATGGGTCACCGGGGAGCTGTTTTTT.

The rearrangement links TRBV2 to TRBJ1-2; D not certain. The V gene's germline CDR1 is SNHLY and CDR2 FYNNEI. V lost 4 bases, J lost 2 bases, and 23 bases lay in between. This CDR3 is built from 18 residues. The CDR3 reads CASSASSSGSISNYGYTF. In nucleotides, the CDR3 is TGTGCCAGCAGTGCAAGTTCCTCGGGGTCTATTTCCAACTATGGCTACACCTTC. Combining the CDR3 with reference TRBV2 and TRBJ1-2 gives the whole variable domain EPEVTQTPSHQVTQMGQEVILRCVPISNHLYFYWYRQILGQKVEFLVSFYNNEISEKSEIFDDQFSVERPDGSNFTLKIRSTKLEDSAMYFCASSASSSGSISNYGYTFGSGTRLTVV.

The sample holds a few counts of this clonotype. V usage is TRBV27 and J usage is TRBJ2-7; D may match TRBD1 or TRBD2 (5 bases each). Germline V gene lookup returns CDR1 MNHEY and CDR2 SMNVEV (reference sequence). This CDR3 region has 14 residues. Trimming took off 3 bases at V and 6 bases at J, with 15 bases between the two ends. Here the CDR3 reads CASSLGPGASEQYF. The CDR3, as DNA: TGTGCCAGCAGTTTGGGACCAGGAGCATCCGAGCAGTACTTC.

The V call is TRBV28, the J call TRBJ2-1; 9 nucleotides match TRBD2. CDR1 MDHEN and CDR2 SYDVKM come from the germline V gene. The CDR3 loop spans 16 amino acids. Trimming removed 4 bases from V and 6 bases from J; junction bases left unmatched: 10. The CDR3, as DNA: TGTGCCAGCAGTTCCCTTAGCGGGGGCCCCTCCAATGAGCAGTTCTTC. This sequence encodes CASSSLSGGPSNEQFF.